Below, 30 T cell receptor beta chains from the same sample are listed, as sequenced in a study of T cells in Graves' hyperthyroidism and ophthalmopathy (dated by TCRdb to about 2019). The protocol used for the library was multiplex PCR. Sequencer: Illumina HiSeq 2000. Amplification of TCR beta CDR3 regions was carried out from RNA transcripts. For the first round of RT-PCR on the TCR CDR3, the HTBI primer set was used together with the Qiagen OneStep RT-PCR kit. TCRdb took the public reads, trimmed them with fastp at Q25, ran MiXCR for clone calling and kept in-frame beta chains. Records with the same CDR3 protein are collapsed into one entry carrying the most frequent genes and DNA. Across this sample there are around 450,000 distinct CDR3 sequences, with less than 20% seen only once. The top ten clones comprise roughly 13% of the sample. The specimen was blood. These receptors all come from a woman aged 18-29 years with Graves' hyperthyroidism.

The rearrangement joins TRBV20-1 to TRBJ1-2, with D hard to call. This CDR3 region has 12 residues. V was pared by 6 bases and J by 5 bases, with 13 bases between. CDR1 and CDR2 (germline): DFQATT, SNEGSKA (reference sequence). The CDR3 sequence: CSAAPGLYGYTF. In DNA, the CDR3 is TGCAGTGCCGCCCCGGGCCTTTATGGCTACACCTTC.

The J gene is TRBJ1-5, the V gene TRBV7-9; no definite D call. V was shortened by 5 bases and J by 9 bases, with 14 bases between the two germline ends. CDR3 length equals 13 residues. The germline gives CDR1 SEHNR, CDR2 FQNEAQ (reference sequence). CDR3 protein: CASSHQHQVPQHF. CDR3 bases: TGTGCCAGCAGCCACCAACATCAGGTGCCCCAGCATTTT.

In this sample, this clonotype turned up many times. The V and J genes are TRBV3-1 and TRBJ1-1, with D uncertain. CDR3 length: 17 amino acids. Trimming left V 0 bases short and J 0 bases short, with 14 bases between. Germline CDR1 is LGHDT and CDR2 is YNNKEL (reference sequence). The CDR3 region has the DNA TGTGCCAGCAGCCAAGATAAAAGGAGTTTCATGAACACTGAAGCTTTCTTT. This codes for CASSQDKRSFMNTEAFF.

This clonotype has at least ten counts. The chain uses TRBV6-8 and TRBJ2-7; D is undetermined. In germline, CDR1 is MNHGY, CDR2 SAAAGT. V shed 10 bases and J shed 4 bases, with 20 bases lying between them. The CDR3 totals 14 residues. CDR3 protein: CATSGGERRYEQYF. DNA of the CDR3: TGTGCCACCTCCGGCGGAGAACGCCGTTACGAGCAGTACTTC.

This clonotype was detected ten times or more. The rearrangement links TRBV5-1 to TRBJ2-6, with TRBD2 as a possible D gene (5 bases). This CDR3 contains 16 residues. V shed 0 bases and J shed 2 bases, with 9 bases lying between them. The germline V gene has CDR1 SGHRS and CDR2 YFSETQ. This CDR3 reads CASSLDIGTGANVLTF. The CDR3 DNA reads TGCGCCAGCAGCTTGGATATCGGGACTGGGGCCAACGTCCTGACTTTC.

Regarding this clonotype: Since a much larger clone is just one base distant, this may be a read error. The chain has TRBV5-6 and TRBJ2-7; TRBD1 might be the D (6 bases). CDR1 and CDR2 from the germline V gene are SGHDT and YYEEEE. V was cut by 4 bases and J by 3 bases, with 14 bases left in between. There are 14 residues in the CDR3. The CDR3 loop is CASSVDTGSYEQYF. CDR3 nucleotide sequence: TGTGCCAGCAGCGTAGACACAGGGAGCTACGAGCAGTACTTC.

In its sample, this clonotype was seen many times. In DNA form, the CDR3 reads TGTGCCACCAGCAGAGAGGCAACAGGGGGCTATGGCTACACCTTC. This gives the protein CATSREATGGYGYTF. The rearrangement uses TRBV15 and TRBJ1-2; 8 positions agree with TRBD1. Germline V CDR1 and CDR2: LNHNV, YYDKDF (reference sequence). V trimming: 0 bases; J trimming: 4 bases; junction bases outside the gene matches: 4. The CDR3 contains 15 residues.

V and J are TRBV7-2 and TRBJ2-3; 9 bases align to TRBD2. V was pared by 4 bases and J by 4 bases, with 12 bases of the junction left unmatched. Germline V gives CDR1 SGHTA, CDR2 FQGNSA. This CDR3 contains 17 residues. The CDR3 region is CASSSGGSGSRSDTQYF. In DNA, the CDR3 is TGTGCCAGCAGCTCAGGCGGTAGCGGGAGTCGTTCAGATACGCAGTATTTT. Looking up the rest from reference TRBV7-2 and TRBJ2-3 gives the full variable domain: GAGVSQSPSNKVTEKGKDVELRCDPISGHTALYWYRQSLGQGLEFLIYFQGNSAPDKSGLPSDRFSAERTGGSVSTLTIQRTQQEDSAVYLCASSSGGSGSRSDTQYFGPGTRLTVL.

This clonotype was detected many times. The V gene is TRBV5-1, the J gene TRBJ2-1; D possibly corresponds to TRBD1 (6 bases). Germline V gene data show CDR1 as SGHRS and CDR2 as YFSETQ. The V end was cut by 6 bases, the J end by 0 bases, with 13 bases between. CDR3 length: 15 amino acids. The CDR3 DNA is TGCGCCAGCATGCCACAGGGTAGCTCCTACAATGAGCAGTTCTTC. Translated, it gives CASMPQGSSYNEQFF.

This clonotype was seen repeatedly, ten times or more. The chain has TRBV6-6 and TRBJ2-5; D possibly matches TRBD1 or TRBD2 (5 bases each). CDR1 MNHNY and CDR2 SVGAGI come from the germline V gene (reference sequence). The CDR3 consists of 15 residues. V was pared by 2 bases and J by 2 bases, with 12 bases between. CDR3 sequence reads: CASSYVGPWQETQYF. The CDR3 DNA reads as TGTGCCAGCAGTTACGTGGGACCGTGGCAAGAGACCCAGTACTTC.

The genes are TRBV2 and TRBJ1-5; 12 nucleotides align to TRBD1. Germline V gene sequence: CDR1 SNHLY, CDR2 FYNNEI. J was trimmed by 5 bases and V by 5 bases; bases with no gene match: 22. This CDR3 is built from 21 residues. This CDR3 is CASSYSPQWDRGRDEDQPQHF. CDR3 in DNA: TGTGCCAGCAGTTATAGCCCTCAATGGGACAGGGGGCGGGATGAGGATCAGCCCCAGCATTTT.

This clonotype was seen many times. The rearrangement joins TRBV5-1 to TRBJ2-2; 11 bases map to TRBD1. CDR3 size: 14 residues. V was pared by 3 bases and J by 9 bases, with 4 bases of the junction left unmatched. Per the germline V gene, CDR1 is SGHRS and CDR2 is YFSETQ. The CDR3 sequence is CASSSGQGARELFF. CDR3 DNA sequence: TGCGCCAGCAGCTCCGGACAGGGGGCGCGGGAGCTGTTTTTT.

This clonotype was detected a few times. The genes are TRBV9 and TRBJ2-1; 10 bases are shared with TRBD2. The CDR3 totals 16 residues. Germline CDR1 reads SGDLS; CDR2 reads YYNGEE. V shed 3 bases and J 5 bases; nucleotides not matched to a gene: 8. CDR3 loop: CASSDALAGTHNEQFF. CDR3 DNA: TGTGCCAGCAGCGACGCACTAGCGGGGACCCACAATGAGCAGTTCTTC.

CDR3 DNA sequence: TGTGCCAGCAGTTACAACAGCAACAATGAGCAGTTCTTC. Its translation: CASSYNSNNEQFF. The chain has TRBV6-2 or TRBV6-3 and TRBJ2-1; D gene uncertain. CDR3 length: 13 residues. V lost 2 bases, J lost 5 bases, and 7 bases lay in between. Germline loops: CDR1 MNHEY, CDR2 SVGEGT.

CDR3 DNA sequence: TGCGCCAGCCAGGGCCACTACGAGCAGTACTTC. Translating gives CASQGHYEQYF. This chain uses TRBV5-1 with TRBJ2-7; D may be TRBD1 (5 bases). Germline V lookup: CDR1 SGHRS, CDR2 YFSETQ. Trimming removed 7 bases at V and 3 bases at J, with 8 bases between. The CDR3 spans 11 residues.

This clonotype turned up a few times. This chain uses TRBV5-4 with TRBJ2-2, with 8 positions matching TRBD2. Germline V gene sequence: CDR1 SGHNT, CDR2 YYREEE (reference sequence). V trimming: 4 bases; J trimming: 6 bases; junction bases outside the gene matches: 2. The CDR3 extends over 13 amino acids. The CDR3 reads CASSPGLAGELFF. Written as DNA, the CDR3 is TGTGCCAGCAGCCCGGGACTAGCCGGGGAGCTGTTTTTT.

At least ten counts were recorded for this clonotype. The rearrangement uses TRBV12-3 or TRBV12-4 and TRBJ2-1; TRBD2 matches at 8 bases. The CDR3 sequence is 15 residues long. The V and J ends lost 7 bases and 0 bases, in that order; junction bases with no gene match: 5. Here the CDR3 reads CASTAGGASYNEQFF. The CDR3 DNA is TGTGCCAGCACCGCCGGGGGGGCCTCCTACAATGAGCAGTTCTTC.

This clonotype was counted at least ten times. The chain recombines TRBV20-1 with TRBJ2-3; no clear D. The germline V gene has CDR1 DFQATT and CDR2 SNEGSKA (reference sequence). The V end was cut by 3 bases, the J end by 1 base, with 14 bases between. The length of the CDR3 is 15 residues. In DNA, the CDR3 is TGCAGTGCTAGGTCTTCGCGGTGGGGCACAGATACGCAGTATTTT. Residues: CSARSSRWGTDTQYF.

This clonotype appeared many times. This chain links TRBV7-8 with TRBJ2-7; 7 bases match TRBD1. V shed 0 bases, J shed 3 bases, and the junction held 2 bases outside the gene matches. The CDR3 totals 14 residues. The germline V gene has CDR1 SGHVS and CDR2 FQNEAQ. The CDR3 sequence is CASSLATGYYEQYF. CDR3 bases: TGTGCCAGCAGCTTAGCGACAGGGTACTACGAGCAGTACTTC.

In this sample, this clonotype turned up many times. The chain carries TRBV6-1 and TRBJ2-7, with 7 bases lining up with TRBD1. Per germline, CDR1 MNHNS and CDR2 SASEGT. The CDR3 contains 15 residues. The trim removed 0 bases at V and 6 bases at J, leaving 8 bases unmatched. The CDR3 sequence is CASSEARDSPLEQYF. CDR3 in DNA: TGTGCCAGCAGTGAAGCTCGGGACAGCCCCCTCGAGCAGTACTTC.

The V call is TRBV5-1, the J call TRBJ2-1; 8 nucleotides line up with TRBD2. This CDR3 comprises 15 residues. Germline CDR1 reads SGHRS; CDR2 reads YFSETQ. The ends lost 3 bases at V and 7 bases at J; junction bases unmatched: 9. The CDR3 sequence: CASSSAPAGVNEQFF. The CDR3 bases are TGCGCCAGCAGCTCGGCCCCAGCGGGGGTAAATGAGCAGTTCTTC.

This clonotype came up a few times. This rearrangement joins TRBV29-1 to TRBJ2-1; weak D call: TRBD1 (5 bases). Trimming took off 4 bases at V and 9 bases at J, with 16 bases between the two ends. From germline, CDR1 is SQVTM and CDR2 ANQGSEA. The CDR3 spans 13 residues. The CDR3 sequence: CSVVLGVGGEQFF. CDR3 coding DNA: TGCAGCGTTGTGTTAGGGGTAGGCGGTGAGCAGTTCTTC.

This clonotype was observed a few times. The CDR3 coding sequence is TGTGCCAGCAGTCCCGGGACGGCACCAACTAATGAAAAACTGTTTTTT. This encodes CASSPGTAPTNEKLFF. The chain employs TRBV6-1 and TRBJ1-4; weak D call: TRBD1 (5 bases). Deletions cut 5 bases from V and 0 bases from J, with 13 bases between. Germline V CDR1 and CDR2: MNHNS, SASEGT. There are 16 residues in the CDR3.

The J gene is TRBJ1-6, the V gene TRBV7-9; 7 positions agree with TRBD1. CDR3 length: 18 residues. Looked up from germline, CDR1 is SEHNR and CDR2 is FQNEAQ (reference sequence). V trimming: 5 bases; J trimming: 5 bases; junction bases outside the gene matches: 15. In DNA form, the CDR3 reads TGTGCCAGCAGCCTTCGGCTTGGAGGGACAGTCGATAATTCACCCCTCCACTTT. Translated: CASSLRLGGTVDNSPLHF.

J is TRBJ2-1 and V is TRBV20-1, with 7 bases lining up with TRBD1. Germline CDR1 and CDR2: DFQATT and SNEGSKA (reference sequence). J gave up 5 bases and V 0 bases, and 10 bases lay outside the gene matches. This CDR3 has 16 amino acids. CDR3 nucleotides: TGCAGTGCTAGAGATCCAAAGGGGACAGTAAACAATGAGCAGTTCTTC. This codes for CSARDPKGTVNNEQFF.

This rearrangement joins TRBV27 to TRBJ2-1; 7 positions agree with TRBD2. The CDR3 spans 17 residues. V trimming: 5 bases; J trimming: 0 bases; junction bases outside the gene matches: 10. Germline CDR1 and CDR2: MNHEY and SMNVEV (reference sequence). CDR3 sequence reads: CASSKVKRDYSYNEQFF. CDR3 sequence (DNA): TGTGCCAGCAGTAAGGTTAAGCGGGACTACTCCTACAATGAGCAGTTCTTC.

The sample holds many counts of this clonotype. The chain has TRBV20-1 and TRBJ2-7, with D possibly TRBD1 on 6 matching bases. Germline assignment: CDR1 DFQATT and CDR2 SNEGSKA (reference sequence). This CDR3 region has 17 residues. V lost 1 base, J lost 1 base, and 20 bases lay in between. The CDR3: CSARAQGHGANSYEQYF. The CDR3 bases are TGCAGTGCTAGAGCACAGGGACACGGGGCTAATTCCTACGAGCAGTACTTC.

This clonotype was recorded at least ten times. The rearrangement uses TRBV18 and TRBJ1-4; possible D gene TRBD1, 5 bases. The germline V gene encodes CDR1 KGHSH and CDR2 LQKENI. The V and J ends lost 5 bases and 8 bases respectively, with 24 bases between them. The CDR3 is 17 amino acids. CDR3 bases: TGTGCCAGCTCAACTCACCGGGACGCCGGGTGGAGCGAAAAACTGTTTTTT. Its translation is CASSTHRDAGWSEKLFF.

V is TRBV11-2 and J is TRBJ1-2; possible D gene TRBD1, 5 bases. The germline CDR1 and CDR2 sequences are SGHAT and FQNNGV. Trimming shortened V by 5 bases and J by 6 bases, and 16 bases separated the two germline ends. The length of the CDR3 is 14 residues. The CDR3 nucleotides are TGTGCCAGCAGCCCGGGACCTGGGTCGGATGGCTACACCTTC. It codes for CASSPGPGSDGYTF.

The table lists this clonotype with many counts. The V and J genes are TRBV5-1 and TRBJ2-7, with D maybe TRBD1 (6 bases). V lost 3 bases and J lost 1, with 14 bases in between. CDR3 size: 15 residues. CDR1 is SGHRS, CDR2 YFSETQ, per germline. CDR3 in DNA: TGCGCCAGCAGCTCGGCAGAGGACAGTTCCTACGAGCAGTACTTC. Its translation: CASSSAEDSSYEQYF.